These 13 T cell receptor beta chains came from one sample sequenced in a study of Ad26.COV2.S vaccination and SARS-CoV-2 variants. This sample's treatment: 15 to 20 received Ad26.COV2.S at low or high dose, single or two shots; 5 received placebo; per-sample allocation not given. Day 63 after the first injection of vaccine or placebo was the sampling time. Sequencing was performed with immunoSEQ multiplex PCR; in TCRdb, only in-frame clones are kept and a portion is missing. The data show hundreds of thousands of clones, with 89% seen just once and about 1.5% held by the top ten. Here the sequenced sample was peripheral blood, taken in a trial of Ad26.COV2.S vaccine versus placebo. The receptors originated from a person between 18 and 59 years old who received the Ad26.COV2.S COVID-19 vaccine or a placebo.

V is TRBV6-1 and J is TRBJ2-3; possibly TRBD2 for D (5 bases). V lost 1 base to trimming and J lost 1 base, with 12 bases between them. This CDR3 spans 16 amino acids. The germline CDR1 and CDR2 sequences are MNHNS and SASEGT. The CDR3 protein is CASSEGGLRGTDTQYF. The CDR3 DNA reads as TGTGCCAGCAGTGAAGGCGGGCTCCGGGGCACAGATACGCAGTATTTT.

This chain joins TRBV19 and TRBJ1-2, with 7 positions matching TRBD1. CDR1 is LNHDA, CDR2 SQIVND, per germline (reference sequence). The CDR3 is 13 amino acids. Trimming removed 6 bases from V and 7 bases from J; junction bases left unmatched: 8. CDR3 DNA: TGTGCCAGTAGGGGAGACAGGGAGAGTGGCTACACCTTC. Translated: CASRGDRESGYTF.

The genes are TRBV3-1 (or the pseudogene TRBV3-2) and TRBJ2-3; 7 positions agree with TRBD2. This CDR3 comprises 16 residues. Germline-derived CDR1 and CDR2 are LGHDT and YNNKEL (reference sequence). J lost 2 bases, V lost 0 bases, and 5 bases had no gene match. The CDR3 sequence is CASSQDGTSDTDTQYF. In DNA, the CDR3 is TGTGCCAGCAGCCAAGATGGCACTAGCGACACAGATACGCAGTATTTT.

The J gene is TRBJ1-1, the V gene TRBV12-3 or TRBV12-4, with 7 bases matching TRBD1. There are 13 residues in the CDR3. V shed 3 bases and J 4 bases; nucleotides not matched to a gene: 2. The CDR3 DNA is TGTGCCAGCAGTTTTACAGGGGTCACTGAAGCTTTCTTT. Translated, it gives CASSFTGVTEAFF.

The chain joins TRBV6-5 to TRBJ1-5, with 10 bases fitting TRBD1. The CDR3 length is 16 residues. Germline lookup yields CDR1 MNHEY and CDR2 SVGAGI. The V gene end was trimmed by 4 bases and the J gene end by 1 base; junction bases not matched to a gene: 4. DNA for the CDR3: TGTGCCAGCAGTTCGACAGGGGGCGGGAGCAATCAGCCCCAGCATTTT. Protein sequence: CASSSTGGGSNQPQHF.

The rearrangement joins TRBV7-2 to TRBJ1-6, with D perhaps TRBD1 (5 bases). Germline V gene data show CDR1 as SGHTA and CDR2 as FQGNSA. V gave up 1 base and J gave up 10 bases, with 14 bases separating them. This CDR3 is built from 15 residues. The CDR3 is CASSLEGRGLSPLHF. In nucleotides, the CDR3 is TGTGCCAGCAGCTTAGAGGGACGTGGTCTATCACCCCTCCACTTT.

The chain carries TRBV2 and TRBJ2-3, with 9 nucleotides matching TRBD1. After removal of 7 bases from V and 1 base from J, the junction contained 6 bases not matched to a gene. The CDR3 is made up of 15 amino acids. From germline, CDR1 is SNHLY and CDR2 FYNNEI. The CDR3 region is CASNNRDRGTDTQYF. The CDR3 nucleotides read TGTGCCAGCAATAACCGGGACAGGGGCACAGATACGCAGTATTTT.

This rearrangement joins TRBV24-1 to TRBJ2-2; perhaps TRBD2 as D (6 bases). This CDR3 has 17 residues. Trimming removed 3 bases from V and 4 bases from J, with 17 bases in between. Per germline, CDR1 KGHDR and CDR2 SFDVKD. The CDR3 DNA is TGTGCCACCAGTGATCCCGAGGGTAGCGGATTCACCGGGGAGCTGTTTTTT. This sequence encodes CATSDPEGSGFTGELFF.

In this sample, this clone turned up once. V usage is TRBV3-1 (or the pseudogene TRBV3-2) and J usage is TRBJ1-2, with a weak D call TRBD1 (5 bases). CDR3 size: 16 residues. The germline gives CDR1 LGHDT, CDR2 YNNKEL (reference sequence). V was clipped by 4 bases and J by 0 bases, with 15 bases between them. The CDR3 coding sequence is TGTGCCAGCAGCCTCTCAGGGTGGGCAACTAACTATGGCTACACCTTC. It is translated as CASSLSGWATNYGYTF.

The V call is TRBV28, the J call TRBJ1-6, with 7 bases identical to TRBD1. The germline V gene has CDR1 MDHEN and CDR2 SYDVKM. This CDR3 contains 14 residues. Trimming at V came to 6 bases and at J to 6 bases, leaving 5 bases not matched to a gene. DNA of the CDR3: TGTGCCAGCAGGACCAGGGGGGCTAATTCACCCCTCCACTTT. It encodes CASRTRGANSPLHF.

The CDR3 bases are TGTGCCAGCTATGCGGGTCGCGCCGGGGAGCTGTTTTTT. Its protein is CASYAGRAGELFF. The chain has TRBV7-6 and TRBJ2-2; weak D call: TRBD2 (5 bases). The germline V gene encodes CDR1 SGHVS and CDR2 FNYEAQ. V lost 8 bases and J 6 bases, leaving 13 bases between the germline ends. This CDR3 spans 13 amino acids.

This rearrangement joins TRBV27 to TRBJ2-2; maybe TRBD2 (6 bases). V dropped 7 bases and J dropped 0 bases, with 15 bases sitting between them. This CDR3 is built from 16 residues. Germline CDR1 MNHEY, CDR2 SMNVEV (reference sequence). The CDR3 is CASTSSGTSNTGELFF. The CDR3, as DNA: TGTGCCAGCACCTCTTCCGGGACTTCGAACACCGGGGAGCTGTTTTTT.

The rearrangement joins TRBV5-1 to TRBJ2-5, with TRBD2 as a possible D gene (5 bases). Germline V gene lookup returns CDR1 SGHRS and CDR2 YFSETQ. CDR3 length equals 16 residues. Trimming took 0 bases from V and 1 from J, leaving 13 bases between them. Here the CDR3 reads CASSLVGGGLQETQYF. CDR3 in DNA: TGCGCCAGCAGCTTGGTCGGAGGAGGTCTCCAAGAGACCCAGTACTTC.